Presented here are 13 T cell receptor beta chains from one specimen sequenced in a study of blood T cell repertoires in COVID-19. Assay used: immunoSEQ multiplex PCR; TCRdb lists only in-frame clones, some missing. The table shows under 250,000 clones, with approximately 80% occurring only once. Material for sequencing was PBMCs or T cells enriched from blood (not recorded which). These receptors originate from a woman aged 45-65 years with acute COVID-19.

With regard to this clone: Other DNA sequences of this sample code for an identical CDR3. V is TRBV12-3 or TRBV12-4 and J is TRBJ2-7, with D possibly being TRBD2 (5 bases). Trimming left V 5 bases short and J 4 bases short, with 9 bases between. The CDR3 consists of 12 residues. CDR3 DNA: TGTGCCAGCAGTCCCGGAGGATACGAGCAGTACTTC. This codes for CASSPGGYEQYF.

The chain employs TRBV28 and TRBJ2-7, with 8 nucleotides matching TRBD2. V lost 5 bases and J lost 6; bases outside the gene matches: 6. The CDR3 spans 13 residues. The germline V gene encodes CDR1 MDHEN and CDR2 SYDVKM. In DNA, the CDR3 is TGTGCCAGCAGTCCGGGAGGGGCCCCCGAGCAGTACTTC. This gives the protein CASSPGGAPEQYF.

This sequence joins TRBV5-6 and TRBJ2-7, with 7 bases aligning to TRBD1. Germline CDR1 and CDR2: SGHDT and YYEEEE. Germline trimming cut 1 base from V and 4 bases from J; bases unmatched to any gene: 5. This CDR3 spans 14 amino acids. CDR3 sequence: CASSLTGVPYEQYF. CDR3 in DNA: TGTGCCAGCAGCTTGACAGGGGTCCCGTACGAGCAGTACTTC.

The chain combines TRBV15 with TRBJ2-7; 7 bases match TRBD2. Germline V gene lookup returns CDR1 LNHNV and CDR2 YYDKDF (reference sequence). V lost 3 bases to trimming and J lost 6 bases; unmatched junction nucleotides: 14. The CDR3 has 16 residues. CDR3 sequence: CATSSHAAGVGVEQYF. The CDR3 coding sequence is TGTGCCACCAGCAGCCACGCTGCGGGAGTAGGCGTCGAGCAGTACTTC.

V is TRBV4-3 and J is TRBJ1-6; tentatively, D is TRBD1 (6 bases). V lost 1 base and J lost 9, with 7 bases in between. Germline CDR1 is LGHNA and CDR2 is YSLEER. This CDR3 is 13 amino acids long. The CDR3 sequence: CASSQGQASPLHF. CDR3 DNA: TGCGCCAGCAGCCAAGGACAGGCTTCACCCCTCCACTTT.

The V gene is TRBV11-2, the J gene TRBJ2-7, with D maybe TRBD2 (5 bases). V dropped 3 bases and J dropped 1 base, with 13 bases sitting between them. CDR3 length: 15 amino acids. The germline gives CDR1 SGHAT, CDR2 FQNNGV. The CDR3 nucleotides are TGTGCCAGCAGCTTGGGCGAGGGAGTTTCCTACGAGCAGTACTTC. This encodes CASSLGEGVSYEQYF.

This rearrangement joins TRBV29-1 to TRBJ2-1, with TRBD1 as a possible D gene (6 bases). The germline V gene encodes CDR1 SQVTM and CDR2 ANQGSEA. Trimming took off 6 bases at V and 2 bases at J, with 17 bases between the two ends. This CDR3 has 15 amino acids. The chain's CDR3 is CSVAGTSRAYNEQFF. CDR3 DNA sequence: TGCAGCGTCGCAGGGACAAGTCGGGCCTACAATGAGCAGTTCTTC.

The genes are TRBV5-6 and TRBJ2-2; 10 bases agree with TRBD1. The germline gives CDR1 SGHDT, CDR2 YYEEEE. CDR3 length: 17 residues. The ends lost 2 bases at V and 9 bases at J; junction bases unmatched: 13. The CDR3 nucleotides are TGTGCCAGCAGCTTTGTCGTGACAGGGGGCCCCAATCGGGAGCTGTTTTTT. Amino acid sequence: CASSFVVTGGPNRELFF.

The chain employs TRBV11-2 and TRBJ1-2; the match to TRBD1 covers 8 bases. J was trimmed by 6 bases and V by 5 bases; bases with no gene match: 8. Per germline, CDR1 SGHAT and CDR2 FQNNGV. The length of the CDR3 is 14 residues. CDR3 DNA: TGTGCCAGCAGCCTAGGACAGGGTATCGATGGCTACACCTTC. It specifies CASSLGQGIDGYTF. Based on the CDR3 plus reference TRBV11-2 and TRBJ1-2, the full variable domain is EAGVAQSPRYKIIEKRQSVAFWCNPISGHATLYWYQQILGQGPKLLIQFQNNGVVDDSQLPKDRFSAERLKGVDSTLKIQPAKLEDSAVYLCASSLGQGIDGYTFGSGTRLTVV.

CDR3 sequence: CASSLAGLAGGPGTQYF. The CDR3 DNA is TGTGCCAGCAGCTTAGCCGGACTAGCGGGGGGCCCTGGGACCCAGTACTTC. The chain links TRBV7-2 to TRBJ2-5; 14 bases align to TRBD2. Germline V gene data show CDR1 as SGHTA and CDR2 as FQGNSA. V dropped 0 bases and J dropped 7; count of bases not matched to a gene: 7. This CDR3 comprises 17 residues.

The chain joins TRBV10-3 to TRBJ2-7; TRBD2 agrees at 8 bases. There are 15 residues in the CDR3. Per germline, CDR1 ENHRY and CDR2 SYGVKD. V was pared by 0 bases and J by 6 bases, with 7 bases of the junction left unmatched. This CDR3 is CAISESRGLGGEQYF. For the CDR3, the DNA is TGTGCCATCAGTGAGTCAAGGGGACTAGGTGGCGAGCAGTACTTC.

This clone has a handful of counts. This chain joins TRBV30 and TRBJ1-1, with no clear D. CDR1 GTSNPN and CDR2 SVGIG come from the germline V gene (reference sequence). V was shortened by 3 bases and J by 8 bases, with 16 bases between the two germline ends. The CDR3 is 13 residues long. The CDR3 region has the DNA TGTGCCTGGAGCCGGGTCCTAGGTGGGGAAGCTTTCTTT. Its translation is CAWSRVLGGEAFF.

The genes are TRBV12-3 or TRBV12-4 and TRBJ2-7; 7 positions match TRBD2. Losses at the gene ends were 6 bases for V and 6 bases for J; bases not matched to a gene: 5. The CDR3 is 12 residues long. The chain's CDR3 is CASRMTSSEQYF. The DNA for the CDR3 is TGTGCCAGCAGGATGACTAGCTCCGAGCAGTACTTC.